Reported below is one T cell receptor beta chain. While infection was still active, Seattle patients were enrolled and then followed longitudinally. Original analysis: The authors estimated nucleated cell counts from reference gene primer amplification. Libraries were prepared by immunoSEQ multiplex PCR; TCRdb keeps only in-frame clonotypes and omits some of them. D and trimming come from the DNA, and the V and J calls and clone size come from that table. The table shows 250,000 to 350,000 clones, with around nine tenths occurring only once. This entry is derived from a study of blood T cell repertoires in COVID-19. Study summary: T cells, B-cell-depleted T cells, or PBMCs provided the cDNA or gDNA that served as material.

The CDR3 consists of 16 residues. V was clipped by 5 bases and J by 0 bases, with 17 bases between them. Germline V gene sequence: CDR1 MGHRA, CDR2 YSYEKL. The source is a young woman with COVID-19, enrolled during active disease. Sequenced input: peripheral blood. The chain combines TRBV4-1 with TRBJ2-7; D ambiguous. CDR3 coding DNA: TGCGCCAGCAGCGCCATAGGCGAGTGGAGCTCCTACGAGCAGTACTTC. Its protein product is CASSAIGEWSSYEQYF.